The entry that follows covers one TCR beta chain sequence. From germline, CDR1 is MNHEY and CDR2 SVGAGI. V shed 1 base and J shed 5 bases, with 17 bases lying between them. The CDR3 sequence is 16 residues long. These data come from a study of T cell responses to AZD1222 COVID-19 vaccine. TCRdb's copy holds only in-frame clones and misses some; the assay was immunoSEQ multiplex PCR. In the table there are around 78,000 clones, roughly four fifths of which are singletons. This sample comprised peripheral blood, obtained on day 0 of AZD1222 vaccination. The J gene is TRBJ2-5, the V gene TRBV6-5, with D possibly matching TRBD2 (6 bases). This clonotype was sampled from an adult in good health. CDR3 DNA sequence: TGTGCCAGCAGTTACTTCCCCGGGGGTCTTCTGGAGACCCAGTACTTC. This gives the protein CASSYFPGGLLETQYF.